The rows below give T cell receptor beta chains drawn from one sample of a study of shared clonotypes between healthy human individuals. Assay used: immunoSEQ multiplex PCR; TCRdb lists only in-frame clones, some missing. This table has around 700,000 clones, 74% appearing once. Sequencing was carried out using memory CD4+ T cells sorted from blood. All receptors derive from a woman in her 30s in good health. The CDR3 runs from the conserved cysteine through the conserved F or W. A D gene is named only where the DNA matches it firmly. Expanded clones are given a class, and other clones once, few, many or no size at all.

TRBV7-9	TRBJ1-1	NA	TRBD1	TGTGCCAGCAGCTCGACAGGGTACACTGAAGCTTTCTTT	CASSSTGYTEAFF
TRBV30	TRBJ1-1	once	NA	TGTGCCTGGGCCACAGGGCCCAAGGGTGAAGCTTTCTTT	CAWATGPKGEAFF
TRBV5-1	TRBJ2-7	few	TRBD1	TGCGCCAGCAGTCCACCCGGGACAGGGGGCTCCTACGAGCAGTACTTC	CASSPPGTGGSYEQYF
TRBV15	TRBJ2-5	once	NA	TGTGCCACCAGAACAGGGGGGCTAGCGGGACAACAAGAGACCCAGTACTTC	CATRTGGLAGQQETQYF
TRBV19	TRBJ1-4	NA	NA	TGTGCCAGTAGAAGATCGTGGACGTCTAATGAAAAACTGTTTTTT	CASRRSWTSNEKLFF
TRBV19	TRBJ1-5	NA	TRBD1	TGTGCCAGTAGACCCGGGACAGGAGGTGATCAGCCCCAGCATTTT	CASRPGTGGDQPQHF
TRBV2	TRBJ2-7	NA	NA	TGTGCCAGCAGTGGGGGGCCCCCCTACGAGCAGTACTTC	CASSGGPPYEQYF
TRBV28	TRBJ2-7	NA	TRBD2	TGTGCCAGCAGTTTAGAACTAGCGGGAGACACCTACGAGCAGTACTTC	CASSLELAGDTYEQYF
TRBV7-9	TRBJ2-7	NA	TRBD2	TGTGCCAGCAGCTTAGTGGCTAGCGGGGCTTACGAGCAGTACTTC	CASSLVASGAYEQYF
TRBV2	TRBJ1-3	NA	NA	TGTGCCAGCAGCCCCGTTCCCCACTGGGGGGACTCTGGAAACACCATATATTTT	CASSPVPHWGDSGNTIYF
TRBV2	TRBJ2-7	NA	NA	TGTGCCAGCAGGGGACTGGCGGGGATTTTCGACGAGCAGTACTTC	CASRGLAGIFDEQYF
TRBV10-1	TRBJ1-5	NA	NA	TGCGCCAGCAGTGATCCCGATCAGCCCCAGCATTTT	CASSDPDQPQHF
TRBV5-1	TRBJ1-1	NA	NA	TGCGCCAGCAGCTTGCCCGGGACGCTTGGGGAAGCTTTCTTT	CASSLPGTLGEAFF
TRBV5-4	TRBJ1-2	NA	NA	TGTGCCAGCAGCCTCGGGATGGGAGGCTACACCTTC	CASSLGMGGYTF
TRBV19	TRBJ2-4	NA	NA	TGTGCCAGTAGTATAGGGATAGCAGGAAACATTCAGTACTTC	CASSIGIAGNIQYF
TRBV5-6	TRBJ2-5	NA	NA	TGTGCCAGCAGCTTGGTTTCGGCCCGTGGAGAGACCCAGTACTTC	CASSLVSARGETQYF
TRBV5-1	TRBJ1-4	NA	NA	TGCGCCAGCAGCTTTACTGACCTAGGGGATGAAAAACTGTTTTTT	CASSFTDLGDEKLFF
TRBV19	TRBJ1-1	NA	NA	TGTGCCAGTAGTATCTCGCCGTTCACTGAAGCTTTCTTT	CASSISPFTEAFF
TRBV10-3	TRBJ2-3	NA	NA	TGTGCCATCAGTAGACAGGGAGGGGACACAGATACGCAGTATTTT	CAISRQGGDTDTQYF
TRBV2	TRBJ1-2	NA	NA	TGTGCCAGCAGTGGAGGTGGGGGGGCGCATGGCTACACCTTC	CASSGGGGAHGYTF
TRBV4-1	TRBJ2-7	once	TRBD1	TGCGCCAGCAGCCGCAACTCAGGACAGGGGATTTTCTACGAGCAGTACTTC	CASSRNSGQGIFYEQYF
TRBV2	TRBJ2-4	NA	TRBD2	TGTGCCAGCAGTGCAAGGACTAGCGGAGAAGCCAAAAACATTCAGTACTTC	CASSARTSGEAKNIQYF
TRBV18	TRBJ2-1	once	NA	TGTGCCAGCTCACGTATCCGGGACACAGAGCAGTTCTTC	CASSRIRDTEQFF
TRBV6-5	TRBJ2-7	NA	TRBD2	TGTGCCAGCAGTTACTCGACGGCGGGAGGGCCCTACGAGCAGTACTTC	CASSYSTAGGPYEQYF
TRBV6-1	TRBJ1-2	NA	NA	TGTGTCGCTCTAACAGGGAACTATGGCTACACCTTC	CVALTGNYGYTF
TRBV6-6	TRBJ2-7	NA	NA	TGTGCCAGCAGTCACGGGGGACCCCGGTTCTTCGAGCAGTACTTC	CASSHGGPRFFEQYF
TRBV28	TRBJ2-7	NA	TRBD2	TGTGCCAGCAGTTATCGTACGGGAGGGCCCTCCTACGAGCAGTACTTC	CASSYRTGGPSYEQYF
TRBV19	TRBJ2-7	NA	NA	TGTGCCAGTAGTTCCCAAACGACAGGAACCTACGAGCAGTACTTC	CASSSQTTGTYEQYF
TRBV2	TRBJ2-1	few	TRBD2	TGTGCCAGCACCCGGACTAGCGGGAGGGGGGTAAATGAGCAGTTCTTC	CASTRTSGRGVNEQFF
TRBV7-2	TRBJ2-1	NA	NA	TGTGCCAGCAGCTTATTCCCGGGTTACAATGAGCAGTTCTTC	CASSLFPGYNEQFF
TRBV10-1	TRBJ1-1	NA	TRBD1	TGCGCCAGCAGTGGAGGGGGCCCGTTGGGGGCTTTCTTT	CASSGGGPLGAFF
TRBV27	TRBJ2-3	once	TRBD1	TGTGCCAGCAGTTCCCGCCGGGACAGCAGCACAGATACGCAGTATTTT	CASSSRRDSSTDTQYF
TRBV20-1	TRBJ1-2	NA	NA	TGCAGTGCTGGGGACAAGGATGGCTACACCTTC	CSAGDKDGYTF
TRBV7-2	TRBJ2-1	NA	NA	TGTGCCAGCAGCCCACTAGTTTTCGGCAATGAGCAGTTCTTC	CASSPLVFGNEQFF
TRBV27	TRBJ1-2	NA	NA	TGTGCCAGCAGTTTATCGGGCAGAAGCGGCTACACCTTC	CASSLSGRSGYTF
TRBV10-3	TRBJ2-7	NA	TRBD2	TGTGCCATCAGGCCCGCAGATGGACTAGCCTACGAGCAGTACTTC	CAIRPADGLAYEQYF
TRBV6-5	TRBJ1-5	once	TRBD1	TGTGCCAGCACCGGGGACAGGGGGCTCTACCAGCCCCAGCATTTT	CASTGDRGLYQPQHF
TRBV5-1	TRBJ2-2	NA	TRBD2	TGCGCCAGCAGCTTGATCAAAGCGGGAGATACCGGGGAGCTGTTTTTT	CASSLIKAGDTGELFF
TRBV28	TRBJ2-7	once	TRBD2	TGTGCCAGCAGTTTAGATGGGACTAGCGGGAGTTACGAGCAGTACTTC	CASSLDGTSGSYEQYF
TRBV6-5	TRBJ2-1	NA	NA	TGTGCCAGCACCTACACCCAGCGCACGCGAAATGAGCAGTTCTTC	CASTYTQRTRNEQFF
TRBV19	TRBJ2-3	NA	TRBD2	TGTGCCAGTAGTCGCTCCTTTGCGGGAGGCACAGATACGCAGTATTTT	CASSRSFAGGTDTQYF
TRBV11-2	TRBJ2-5	NA	NA	TGTGCCAGCAGCCTAGAGGGAGGAGGCCAAGAGACCCAGTACTTC	CASSLEGGGQETQYF
TRBV2	TRBJ2-2	NA	TRBD2	TGTGCCAGCAGTGAAGGGGTAGCGGGAGGTGTCGGGGAGCTGTTTTTT	CASSEGVAGGVGELFF
TRBV18	TRBJ2-7	NA	NA	TGTGCCAGCTCACAAGGGGACACCACCTCCTACGAGCAGTACTTC	CASSQGDTTSYEQYF
TRBV18	TRBJ2-7	once	TRBD2	TGTGCCAGCTCAAGTGAAGGGCTAGCGGCCTCCTACGAGCAGTACTTC	CASSSEGLAASYEQYF
TRBV28	TRBJ2-2	NA	NA	TGTGCCAGTGGAAGACAGCCGAACACCGGGGAGCTGTTTTTT	CASGRQPNTGELFF
TRBV6-1	TRBJ1-4	many	NA	TGTGCCAGCACCCAACTTTCCGAGGAAAAACTGTTTTTT	CASTQLSEEKLFF
TRBV7-2	TRBJ1-1	NA	NA	TGTGCCAGCAGCTTATTGGTAGGGTTGGTCACTGAAGCTTTCTTT	CASSLLVGLVTEAFF
TRBV5-1	TRBJ1-4	NA	NA	TGCGCCAGCAGCATGTGGACAACTAATGAAAAACTGTTTTTT	CASSMWTTNEKLFF
TRBV19	TRBJ2-2	few	NA	TGTGCCAGTAGCAGGGGCAGCCTTTCTAACACCGGGGAGCTGTTTTTT	CASSRGSLSNTGELFF
TRBV7-2	TRBJ2-1	NA	NA	TGTGCCAGCAGCCCGGGCAGTATATACAATGAGCAGTTCTTC	CASSPGSIYNEQFF
TRBV19	TRBJ2-3	NA	TRBD1	TGTGCCAGTAGAGCGACAGGGGGCTCAAGAGATACGCAGTATTTT	CASRATGGSRDTQYF
TRBV6-1	TRBJ2-4	once	NA	TGTGCCGCCTGGGGGCTAGCCAAAAACATTCAGTACTTC	CAAWGLAKNIQYF
TRBV7-2	TRBJ2-7	NA	NA	TGTGCCAGCAGCTTAAATAAGGGGGCCTACGAGCAGTACTTC	CASSLNKGAYEQYF
TRBV7-7	TRBJ2-2	NA	NA	TGTGCCAGCACCAAGACAGAGAACACCGGGGAGCTGTTTTTT	CASTKTENTGELFF
TRBV27	TRBJ2-7	NA	TRBD2	TGTGCCAGCAGTTTACGGACTAGCGGGAGTGGGTACGAGCAGTACTTC	CASSLRTSGSGYEQYF
TRBV28	TRBJ1-5	NA	NA	TGTGCCAGCAGTCTGATATATAGCAATCAGCCCCAGCATTTT	CASSLIYSNQPQHF
TRBV29-1	TRBJ2-7	NA	TRBD1	TGCAGCGTTGAAGGTATGGGACAGGGGGCCAAGCAGTACTTC	CSVEGMGQGAKQYF
TRBV9	TRBJ2-2	NA	NA	TGTGCCAGCAGCGTAGTCTCGAACACCGGGGAGCTGTTTTTT	CASSVVSNTGELFF